The rows below give T cell receptor beta chains drawn from one sample of a study of shared clonotypes between healthy human individuals. The protocol was immunoSEQ multiplex PCR, while the TCRdb copy is restricted to in-frame clones and leaves out a portion. The repertoire holds about 1.9 million clones, with just over 90% as singletons. The sample consisted of naive CD8+ T cells from PBMCs. Receptors were obtained from a man aged 18 to 30 in good health. Some clones in this sample may be carry-over from other donors' samples. Both conserved end residues are part of each CDR3. The D gene is left open where the match is weak. Size tells how often a clone was seen (once, few, many) or the class of an expanded clone, and some rows leave it out.

len: 15; d_gene: TRBD1; j_gene: TRBJ2-7; abundance: .; v_gene: TRBV7-2; CDR3aa: CASSLVQGTSYEQYF; CDR3nt: TGTGCCAGCAGCTTGGTACAGGGGACCTCCTACGAGCAGTACTTC
len: 13; d_gene: TRBD2; j_gene: TRBJ2-7; abundance: .; v_gene: TRBV11-2; CDR3aa: CASRLATSYEQYF; CDR3nt: TGTGCCAGCAGACTAGCGACTTCCTACGAGCAGTACTTC
len: 19; d_gene: .; j_gene: TRBJ1-5; abundance: once; v_gene: TRBV21-1; CDR3aa: CASSKGVSAGLVGNQPQHF; CDR3nt: TGTGCCAGCAGCAAAGGGGTGTCCGCAGGGTTGGTGGGCAATCAGCCCCAGCATTTT
len: 16; d_gene: TRBD2; j_gene: TRBJ2-1; abundance: .; v_gene: TRBV11-2; CDR3aa: CASSLIRLAFHNEQFF; CDR3nt: TGTGCCAGCAGCTTAATAAGACTAGCCTTCCACAATGAGCAGTTCTTC
len: 13; d_gene: .; j_gene: TRBJ2-5; abundance: .; v_gene: TRBV4-1; CDR3aa: CASSPRGLGTQYF; CDR3nt: TGCGCCAGCAGCCCGCGAGGGTTGGGGACCCAGTACTTC
len: 16; d_gene: .; j_gene: TRBJ2-2; abundance: .; v_gene: TRBV7-9; CDR3aa: CASSSPPNRETGELFF; CDR3nt: TGTGCCAGCAGCTCCCCCCCTAACAGGGAAACCGGGGAGCTGTTTTTT
len: 13; d_gene: TRBD1; j_gene: TRBJ1-2; abundance: .; v_gene: TRBV6-5; CDR3aa: CASIADRGGRYTF; CDR3nt: TGTGCCAGCATCGCTGACAGGGGGGGACGCTACACCTTC
len: 16; d_gene: TRBD1; j_gene: TRBJ2-7; abundance: .; v_gene: TRBV7-3; CDR3aa: CASSTGGGTGYPEQYF; CDR3nt: TGTGCCAGCAGCACGGGTGGAGGGACAGGGTATCCCGAGCAGTACTTC
len: 14; d_gene: .; j_gene: TRBJ2-1; abundance: .; v_gene: TRBV6-5; CDR3aa: CASTNDWLGNEQFF; CDR3nt: TGTGCCAGCACCAACGATTGGCTTGGGAATGAGCAGTTCTTC
len: 14; d_gene: .; j_gene: TRBJ1-4; abundance: .; v_gene: TRBV2; CDR3aa: CASSHSASNEKLFF; CDR3nt: TGTGCCAGCAGTCACTCCGCCTCAAATGAAAAACTGTTTTTT
len: 14; d_gene: .; j_gene: TRBJ1-4; abundance: once; v_gene: TRBV7-6; CDR3aa: CASSLVARAEKLFF; CDR3nt: TGTGCCAGCAGCTTAGTCGCCCGGGCTGAAAAACTGTTTTTT